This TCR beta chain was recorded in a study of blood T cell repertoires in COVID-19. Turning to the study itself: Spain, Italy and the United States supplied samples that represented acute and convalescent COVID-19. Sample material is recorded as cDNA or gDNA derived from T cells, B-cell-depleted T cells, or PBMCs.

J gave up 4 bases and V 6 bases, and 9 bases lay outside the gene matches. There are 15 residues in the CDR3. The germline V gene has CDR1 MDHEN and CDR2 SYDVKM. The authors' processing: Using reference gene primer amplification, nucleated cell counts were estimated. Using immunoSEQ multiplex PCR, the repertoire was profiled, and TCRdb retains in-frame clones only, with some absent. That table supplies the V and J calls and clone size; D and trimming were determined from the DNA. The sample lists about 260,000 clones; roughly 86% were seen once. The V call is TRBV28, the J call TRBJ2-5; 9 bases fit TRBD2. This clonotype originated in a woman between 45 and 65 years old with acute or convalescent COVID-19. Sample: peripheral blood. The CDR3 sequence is CASSTLAGVSETQYF. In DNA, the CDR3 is TGTGCCAGCAGCACCTTAGCGGGAGTGTCAGAGACCCAGTACTTC. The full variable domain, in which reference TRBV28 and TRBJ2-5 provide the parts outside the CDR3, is DVKVTQSSRYLVKRTGEKVFLECVQDMDHENMFWYRQDPGLGLRLIYFSYDVKMKEKGDIPEGYSVSREKKERFSLILESASTNQTSMYLCASSTLAGVSETQYFGPGTRLLVL.